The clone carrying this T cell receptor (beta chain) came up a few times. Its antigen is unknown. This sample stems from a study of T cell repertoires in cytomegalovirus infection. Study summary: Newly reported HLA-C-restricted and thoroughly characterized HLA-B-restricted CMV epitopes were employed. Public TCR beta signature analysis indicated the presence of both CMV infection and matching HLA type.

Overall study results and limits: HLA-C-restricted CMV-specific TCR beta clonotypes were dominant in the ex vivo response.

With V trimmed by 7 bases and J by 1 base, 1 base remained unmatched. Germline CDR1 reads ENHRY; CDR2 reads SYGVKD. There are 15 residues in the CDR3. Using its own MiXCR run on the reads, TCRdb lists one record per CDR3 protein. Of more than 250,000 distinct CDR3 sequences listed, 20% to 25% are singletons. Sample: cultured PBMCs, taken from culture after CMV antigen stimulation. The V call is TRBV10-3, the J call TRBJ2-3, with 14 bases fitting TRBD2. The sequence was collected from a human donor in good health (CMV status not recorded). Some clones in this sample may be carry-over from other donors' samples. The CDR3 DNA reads TGTGCCATCAAGGGACTAGCGGGGGGCACAGATACGCAGTATTTT. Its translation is CAIKGLAGGTDTQYF.